This T cell receptor (beta chain) was profiled in a study of CD8 T cells in ankylosing spondylitis. TCRdb itself ran the 5' RACE reads through MiXCR, one entry per CDR3 protein. The sample includes 350,000 to 400,000 distinct CDR3 sequences, 20% to 25% of them seen just once. V gave up 3 bases and J gave up 2 bases; unmatched junction bases: 6. The CDR3 length is 15 residues. The sequence was collected from a male donor with ankylosing spondylitis or in good health (not recorded which). The gene calls are TRBV12-3 or TRBV12-4 and TRBJ2-7; 8 nucleotides align to TRBD1. Sequenced material: blood, either unsorted or a sorted T cell fraction (not recorded which). CDR3 bases: TGTGCCAGCAGTTTCGTCAGGGGGCCTACCTACGAGCAGTACTTC. This sequence encodes CASSFVRGPTYEQYF.